The 27 T cell receptor beta chains in this list originate from one sample, sequenced in a study of blood T cell repertoires in COVID-19. Data came from immunoSEQ multiplex PCR; TCRdb stores just in-frame clones and leaves some out. The sample yields 150,000 to 200,000 clones, 75% to 90% seen once. Input material: peripheral blood. These TCRs come from a man in his forties or fifties with acute or convalescent COVID-19.

The chain has TRBV7-2 and TRBJ2-7; 8 bases fit TRBD1. The germline V gene has CDR1 SGHTA and CDR2 FQGNSA. CDR3 length: 14 residues. V gave up 0 bases and J gave up 3 bases; unmatched junction bases: 1. The CDR3 bases are TGTGCCAGCAGCTTAGCGACAGGGGTCTACGAGCAGTACTTC. This codes for CASSLATGVYEQYF.

The rearrangement uses TRBV4-2 and TRBJ2-6; D not certain. Trimming shortened V by 0 bases and J by 2 bases, and 8 bases separated the two germline ends. CDR3 size: 16 residues. Germline loops: CDR1 LGHNA, CDR2 YNFKEQ. The CDR3 DNA is TGTGCCAGCAGCCAAGATGCCCGGGCTGGGGCCAACGTCCTGACTTTC. It specifies CASSQDARAGANVLTF.

The chain carries TRBV11-2 and TRBJ2-7, with D possibly being TRBD2 (6 bases). This CDR3 has 15 residues. Trimming left V 2 bases short and J 3 bases short, with 14 bases between. Germline lookup yields CDR1 SGHAT and CDR2 FQNNGV. The DNA for the CDR3 is TGTGCCAGCAGCTTACTTGGGGGGACCCGCTACGAGCAGTACTTC. Translation gives CASSLLGGTRYEQYF.

The CDR3 spells CASSLLASGGDGSDTQYF. The CDR3 DNA follows: TGTGCCAGCAGCTTACTTGCTAGCGGGGGGGACGGATCAGATACGCAGTATTTT. The V call is TRBV7-3, the J call TRBJ2-3; 12 bases fit TRBD2. V shed 2 bases, J shed 4 bases, and the junction held 10 bases outside the gene matches. The CDR3 contains 18 residues. From germline, CDR1 is SGHTA and CDR2 FQGTGA.

The gene calls are TRBV2 and TRBJ2-5; 12 bases fit TRBD1. Germline CDR1 reads SNHLY; CDR2 reads FYNNEI. V lost 4 bases, J lost 5 bases, and 2 bases stayed unmatched. The CDR3 has 14 residues. Here the CDR3 reads CASSGDRGRETQYF. CDR3 nucleotides: TGTGCCAGCAGTGGGGACAGGGGGCGTGAGACCCAGTACTTC. The full variable domain, with the rest looked up from reference TRBV2 and TRBJ2-5, is EPEVTQTPSHQVTQMGQEVILRCVPISNHLYFYWYRQILGQKVEFLVSFYNNEISEKSEIFDDQFSVERPDGSNFTLKIRSTKLEDSAMYFCASSGDRGRETQYFGPGTRLLVL.

V usage is TRBV2 and J usage is TRBJ1-6; unclear D gene. Trimming removed 4 bases from V and 10 bases from J, with 14 bases in between. This CDR3 region has 14 residues. Germline V CDR1 and CDR2: SNHLY, FYNNEI. CDR3 coding DNA: TGTGCCAGCAGTGCCCCGGGGTCGGGCTCACCCCTCCACTTT. Protein: CASSAPGSGSPLHF.

The gene calls are TRBV2 and TRBJ2-2; D unresolved. The V and J ends lost 1 base and 5 bases respectively, with 8 bases between them. CDR3 length: 14 amino acids. Germline V lookup: CDR1 SNHLY, CDR2 FYNNEI. The CDR3 protein is CASSEVLRTGELFF. CDR3 sequence (DNA): TGTGCCAGCAGTGAAGTTCTTAGAACCGGGGAGCTGTTTTTT.

The chain has TRBV5-1 and TRBJ1-1, with 7 bases identical to TRBD1. This CDR3 comprises 16 residues. V lost 5 bases to trimming and J lost 3 bases; unmatched junction nucleotides: 13. Germline CDR1 is SGHRS and CDR2 is YFSETQ. CDR3 nucleotides: TGCGCCAGCAGTTCAAACAGGGGCCCGGGGGACACTGAAGCTTTCTTT. Amino acids: CASSSNRGPGDTEAFF.

The chain joins TRBV5-5 to TRBJ1-1; D ambiguous. Between the trimmed V and J ends, which lost 0 bases and 1 base, there was a span of 10 bases. Germline V CDR1 and CDR2: SGHKS, YYEKEE (reference sequence). This CDR3 comprises 15 residues. The DNA for the CDR3 is TGTGCCAGCAGCTTGGTACCTAAATCGAACACTGAAGCTTTCTTT. Translated: CASSLVPKSNTEAFF.

In the case of this clone: The sample has other DNA sequences that encode this CDR3 too. In DNA form, the CDR3 reads TGTGCCAGCAGTCCGGGGGGGTCCTATGGCTACACCTTC. Translated, it gives CASSPGGSYGYTF. The chain recombines TRBV27 with TRBJ1-2, with D tentatively TRBD1 (5 bases). CDR1 is MNHEY, CDR2 SMNVEV, per germline (reference sequence). Trimming left V 5 bases short and J 4 bases short, with 11 bases between. The length of the CDR3 is 13 residues.

The chain uses TRBV5-1 and TRBJ2-7, with 8 nucleotides matching TRBD1. V lost 2 bases and J lost 6; bases outside the gene matches: 10. The CDR3 contains 15 residues. Germline CDR1 is SGHRS and CDR2 is YFSETQ. In DNA form, the CDR3 reads TGCGCCAGCAGCTTAGGAGGACAGGGAATCTCCGAGCAGTACTTC. This sequence encodes CASSLGGQGISEQYF.

The V gene is TRBV7-9, the J gene TRBJ2-3; 8 bases line up with TRBD2. The CDR3 covers 14 residues. CDR1 SEHNR and CDR2 FQNEAQ come from the germline V gene (reference sequence). Germline trimming cut 1 base from V and 6 bases from J; bases unmatched to any gene: 3. The CDR3 reads CASSLERGRDTQYF. DNA for the CDR3: TGTGCCAGCAGCTTAGAGCGGGGGCGGGATACGCAGTATTTT. The full variable domain, with the rest looked up from reference TRBV7-9 and TRBJ2-3, is DTGVSQNPRHKITKRGQNVTFRCDPISEHNRLYWYRQTLGQGPEFLTYFQNEAQLEKSRLLSDRFSAERPKGSFSTLEIQRTEQGDSAMYLCASSLERGRDTQYFGPGTRLTVL.

This sequence joins TRBV13 and TRBJ1-4; D gene ambiguous. This CDR3 has 13 residues. CDR1 is PRHDT, CDR2 FYEKMQ, per germline (reference sequence). V gave up 2 bases and J gave up 8 bases, with 9 bases separating them. CDR3 bases: TGTGCCAGCAGCTTAACTAGCGGGGAAAAACTGTTTTTT. Protein product: CASSLTSGEKLFF.

This sequence joins TRBV28 and TRBJ1-5; D is unclear. Germline values: CDR1 MDHEN, CDR2 SYDVKM. V was shortened by 2 bases and J by 9 bases, with 8 bases between the two germline ends. This CDR3 spans 12 amino acids. The CDR3 reads CASSLALRPQHF. The CDR3 nucleotides read TGTGCCAGCAGTTTAGCCCTGCGGCCCCAGCATTTT.

This chain uses TRBV19 with TRBJ1-6; D is ambiguous. V was trimmed by 6 bases and J by 0 bases, leaving 6 bases between them. The CDR3 consists of 14 residues. Germline V gene lookup returns CDR1 LNHDA and CDR2 SQIVND (reference sequence). CDR3 sequence reads: CASRRGSYNSPLHF. In nucleotides, the CDR3 is TGTGCCAGTAGGCGTGGCTCCTATAATTCACCCCTCCACTTT.

The chain joins TRBV7-2 to TRBJ2-7, with D maybe TRBD1 (6 bases). Germline V CDR1 and CDR2: SGHTA, FQGNSA. Trimming took off 3 bases at V and 2 bases at J, with 8 bases between the two ends. The CDR3 has 13 amino acids. CDR3 sequence (DNA): TGTGCCAGCAGCTTGGACAGACCCTACGAGCAGTACTTC. The encoded protein is CASSLDRPYEQYF.

This clone was recorded once. The rearrangement links TRBV10-2 to TRBJ2-7; weak D call: TRBD1 (5 bases). V lost 6 bases to trimming and J lost 3 bases, with 9 bases between them. Germline lookup yields CDR1 WSHSY and CDR2 SAAADI. The CDR3 runs 12 residues. The CDR3 region is CASRHDSYEQYF. The CDR3 nucleotides are TGCGCCAGCAGGCACGACAGCTACGAGCAGTACTTC.

The table lists this clone with a few counts. The chain is built from TRBV2 and TRBJ2-7; 8 nucleotides align to TRBD1. Germline V gene lookup returns CDR1 SNHLY and CDR2 FYNNEI. The CDR3 has 18 amino acids. Losses at the gene ends were 4 bases for V and 2 bases for J; bases not matched to a gene: 16. CDR3 region: CASSGPGQVPLEAYEQYF. Here the CDR3 DNA reads TGTGCCAGCAGTGGACCGGGACAGGTGCCTCTTGAAGCCTACGAGCAGTACTTC.

V usage is TRBV7-9 and J usage is TRBJ2-5, with 10 bases matching TRBD2. Trimming cost V 6 bases and J 1 base; bases outside gene matches: 5. The CDR3 runs to 15 residues. The germline gives CDR1 SEHNR, CDR2 FQNEAQ (reference sequence). The CDR3: CASSRTSGVQETQYF. CDR3 in DNA: TGTGCCAGCAGTCGGACTAGCGGCGTCCAAGAGACCCAGTACTTC.

The chain has TRBV18 and TRBJ2-7, with 10 bases lining up with TRBD1. Germline values: CDR1 KGHSH, CDR2 LQKENI. The CDR3 has 16 residues. Unmatched junction bases numbered 11, after V lost 3 bases and J lost 6 bases. The CDR3 nucleotides read TGTGCCAGCTCACCCCATACACCGACAGGGGGCGGCGAGCAGTACTTC. Amino acid sequence: CASSPHTPTGGGEQYF.

In nucleotides, the CDR3 is TGTGCCAGCAGCGGACAGGGGGCGGACTACAATGAGCAGTTCTTC. Its protein product is CASSGQGADYNEQFF. The rearrangement joins TRBV2 to TRBJ2-1, with 11 bases matching TRBD1. The trim removed 6 bases at V and 3 bases at J, leaving 4 bases unmatched. CDR1 and CDR2 from the germline V gene are SNHLY and FYNNEI. The CDR3 is made up of 15 amino acids.

V is TRBV28 and J is TRBJ1-1; no clear D. The CDR3 length is 12 residues. The V gene lost 3 bases and the J gene lost 5 bases, with 7 bases spanning the gap. CDR1 is MDHEN and CDR2 is SYDVKM in the germline V gene. The CDR3: CASSFSVTEAFF. As DNA, the CDR3 is TGTGCCAGCAGTTTCTCGGTGACTGAAGCTTTCTTT.

The chain employs TRBV23-1 and TRBJ2-7, with D tentatively TRBD2 (5 bases). TRBV23-1 falls under the ORF class, with uncertain function. This CDR3 comprises 16 residues. V shed 0 bases and J shed 1 base, with 13 bases lying between them. The CDR3 DNA sequence: TGCGCCAGCAGTCAATCCGAGGGTACGGATTCCTACGAGCAGTACTTC. This translates into CASSQSEGTDSYEQYF.

V usage is TRBV5-4 and J usage is TRBJ2-3; 8 bases align to TRBD2. The CDR3 consists of 15 residues. V lost 7 bases, J lost 5 bases, and 12 bases stayed unmatched. Germline-derived CDR1 and CDR2 are SGHNT and YYREEE (reference sequence). CDR3 sequence reads: CASRLAGGVLDTQYF. CDR3 nucleotide sequence: TGTGCCAGCCGTCTAGCGGGTGGAGTGTTAGATACGCAGTATTTT.

The V call is TRBV11-2, the J call TRBJ1-1; D unresolved. Germline V lookup: CDR1 SGHAT, CDR2 FQNNGV. Trimming pared 2 bases from V and 6 bases from J, leaving 4 bases between. CDR3 length: 11 residues. The CDR3 region is CASSLISEAFF. CDR3 bases: TGTGCCAGCAGCTTAATCTCTGAAGCTTTCTTT.

The chain links TRBV2 to TRBJ2-3; maybe TRBD1 (5 bases). The CDR3 totals 14 residues. CDR1 is SNHLY, CDR2 FYNNEI, per germline. The V gene lost 0 bases and the J gene lost 5 bases, with 9 bases spanning the gap. The chain's CDR3 is CASSEAQGVDTQYF. Written as DNA, the CDR3 is TGTGCCAGCAGTGAAGCGCAGGGCGTAGATACGCAGTATTTT.

The chain combines TRBV18 with TRBJ1-1, with unresolved D. Trimming shortened V by 2 bases and J by 6 bases, and 10 bases separated the two germline ends. There are 13 residues in the CDR3. Germline V lookup: CDR1 KGHSH, CDR2 LQKENI. CDR3 in DNA: TGTGCCAGCTCACCAAGAGACTTCGCTGAAGCTTTCTTT. Protein product: CASSPRDFAEAFF.